The 11 T cell receptor beta chains reported below all come from one sample, sequenced in a study of a mutant IDH1 vaccine in newly diagnosed glioma. Antigens for these TCRs are unknown. The time point was: week 11, during vaccination. Topical imiquimod was applied with each vaccine dose, which held 300 ug of mutant IDH1 20-mer peptide. Repertoires were generated with immunoSEQ multiplex PCR, while TCRdb's copy carries only in-frame clones and drops some. The sample has roughly 60,000 clones; about four fifths are singletons. The source material was PBMCs, sampled from a glioma patient whose treatment included an IDH1 peptide vaccine. These receptors all stem from a man aged 30-40 years with glioma.

The J gene is TRBJ1-4, the V gene TRBV5-1, with 7 bases fitting TRBD1. The ends lost 5 bases at V and 8 bases at J; junction bases unmatched: 12. The CDR3 sequence is 15 residues long. Germline CDR1 and CDR2: SGHRS and YFSETQ. CDR3 region: CASRVTGSREEKLFF. DNA for the CDR3: TGCGCCAGCAGGGTGACAGGGAGTAGGGAAGAAAAACTGTTTTTT.

V and J are TRBV15 and TRBJ1-4, with TRBD1 matching 7 bases. The CDR3 is 15 amino acids. V lost 3 bases and J lost 5; bases outside the gene matches: 6. In germline, CDR1 is LNHNV, CDR2 YYDKDF (reference sequence). Written as DNA, the CDR3 is TGTGCCACCAGCAGGACCGGGACAGAAAATGAAAAACTGTTTTTT. Translating gives CATSRTGTENEKLFF.

The V and J genes are TRBV7-9 and TRBJ2-1; 8 nucleotides align to TRBD2. CDR1 and CDR2 from the germline V gene are SEHNR and FQNEAQ (reference sequence). The J segment lost 0 bases and the V segment lost 5 bases, leaving 6 bases of the junction unmatched. CDR3 length: 16 residues. CDR3 loop: CASSNLAGSSYNEQFF. The CDR3 DNA reads as TGTGCCAGCAGCAATTTAGCGGGGAGCTCCTACAATGAGCAGTTCTTC.

This clone has only one observation. CDR3 DNA sequence: TGTGCCAGCAGCTTATTTCCGGGAGACAGGGGTTCACCCCTCCACTTT. This sequence encodes CASSLFPGDRGSPLHF. V usage is TRBV7-9 and J usage is TRBJ1-6; 8 bases map to TRBD1. The CDR3 is 16 amino acids. Trimming cost V 2 bases and J 9 bases; bases outside gene matches: 9. Germline V gives CDR1 SEHNR, CDR2 FQNEAQ (reference sequence).

The CDR3 loop reads CASSNRGLGYTF. The DNA of the CDR3 is TGTGCCAGCAGCAACAGGGGATTGGGCTACACCTTC. The chain uses TRBV28 and TRBJ1-2; 7 positions match TRBD1. The germline CDR1 and CDR2 sequences are MDHEN and SYDVKM. V was clipped by 6 bases and J by 8 bases; unmatched bases: 6. This CDR3 region has 12 residues.

The chain couples TRBV11-2 to TRBJ2-2; tentatively, D is TRBD2 (5 bases). This CDR3 is 14 amino acids long. Trimming removed 8 bases from V and 7 bases from J, with 17 bases in between. CDR1 is SGHAT and CDR2 is FQNNGV in the germline V gene. The CDR3 is CASRPLLASGELFF. CDR3 in DNA: TGTGCCAGCCGGCCCCTGCTAGCTAGCGGGGAGCTGTTTTTT.

The rearrangement links TRBV12-1 to TRBJ1-5; TRBD1, the table's D call, was not compared with the DNA. TRBV12-1 is designated a pseudogene. CDR3 length equals 17 residues. In nucleotides, the CDR3 is TGTGCCAGCAGCTTTGGGACAGGGAGATATAGCAATCAGCCCCAGCATTTT. It specifies CASSFGTGRYSNQPQHF.

The chain recombines TRBV30 with TRBJ2-1; possible D gene TRBD1, 5 bases. Trimming cost V 1 base and J 0 bases, with 19 bases left between them. The CDR3 length is 18 residues. Germline CDR1 is GTSNPN and CDR2 is SVGIG (reference sequence). The CDR3 DNA sequence: TGTGCCTGGAGTGGAGTTGAGACAGCGAGAGACTCCTACAATGAGCAGTTCTTC. This encodes CAWSGVETARDSYNEQFF.

The chain recombines TRBV6-1 with TRBJ2-5, with 10 bases identical to TRBD2. The germline CDR1 and CDR2 sequences are MNHNS and SASEGT. V lost 4 bases and J lost 2; bases outside the gene matches: 4. The CDR3 contains 15 residues. CDR3 loop: CASSGTSGTQETQYF. Written as DNA, the CDR3 is TGTGCCAGCAGTGGGACTAGCGGAACGCAAGAGACCCAGTACTTC.

The chain links TRBV4-1 to TRBJ1-2, with D tentatively TRBD1 (5 bases). Germline V gene lookup returns CDR1 MGHRA and CDR2 YSYEKL. Trimming left V 1 base short and J 4 bases short, with 16 bases between. This CDR3 is built from 16 residues. The DNA for the CDR3 is TGCGCCAGCAGCCAAGTTCAGGGATTTTTATCCTATGGCTACACCTTC. It specifies CASSQVQGFLSYGYTF.

The V gene is TRBV28, the J gene TRBJ1-1; 8 nucleotides align to TRBD1. The germline V gene encodes CDR1 MDHEN and CDR2 SYDVKM. The CDR3 has 13 amino acids. The V segment lost 8 bases and the J segment 4 bases; nucleotides outside the gene matches: 6. The DNA for the CDR3 is TGTGCCAGCGACAGGGGCGTTGGCACTGAAGCTTTCTTT. It yields the protein CASDRGVGTEAFF.